One TCR beta chain is described in this entry. This CDR3 spans 16 amino acids. Between the trimmed V and J ends, which lost 3 bases and 0 bases, there was a span of 12 bases. Per the germline V gene, CDR1 is LNHDA and CDR2 is SQIVND (reference sequence). The record originates from a study of T cell changes during pregnancy in multiple sclerosis. Here immunoSEQ multiplex PCR was the method, and the copy in TCRdb shows in-frame clones only, minus some. The top ten clones hold more than 1.5% of a sample with 50,000 to 70,000 clones, 93% of them seen once. The TCR was taken from a female donor with multiple sclerosis, enrolled in a pregnancy study. The sample was peripheral blood, taken after pregnancy. The chain links TRBV19 to TRBJ2-1, with TRBD2 as a possible D gene (6 bases). The CDR3 protein is CASSIGAGPSYNEQFF. The DNA for the CDR3 is TGTGCCAGTAGTATCGGGGCGGGACCCTCCTACAATGAGCAGTTCTTC.